This record covers a single T cell receptor beta chain. These data belong to a study of shared clonotypes between healthy human individuals. Assay runs were performed at deep level. Clones were sequenced by immunoSEQ multiplex PCR, and TCRdb holds only the in-frame ones, with some missing. The profile shows over 2 million clones, 85% to 95% of them singletons. Per germline, CDR1 SNHLY and CDR2 FYNNEI. Losses at the gene ends were 6 bases for V and 1 base for J; bases not matched to a gene: 4. The CDR3 is 15 residues long. The sequence came from a man aged 18 to 30 in good health. The genes are TRBV2 and TRBJ2-7; 12 positions match TRBD2. Sample: naive CD4+ T cells sorted from blood. Subset described: CD45RA+ positively selected. The CDR3 here is CASSWTSGDSYEQYF. CDR3 sequence (DNA): TGTGCCAGCAGCTGGACTAGCGGGGATTCCTACGAGCAGTACTTC.